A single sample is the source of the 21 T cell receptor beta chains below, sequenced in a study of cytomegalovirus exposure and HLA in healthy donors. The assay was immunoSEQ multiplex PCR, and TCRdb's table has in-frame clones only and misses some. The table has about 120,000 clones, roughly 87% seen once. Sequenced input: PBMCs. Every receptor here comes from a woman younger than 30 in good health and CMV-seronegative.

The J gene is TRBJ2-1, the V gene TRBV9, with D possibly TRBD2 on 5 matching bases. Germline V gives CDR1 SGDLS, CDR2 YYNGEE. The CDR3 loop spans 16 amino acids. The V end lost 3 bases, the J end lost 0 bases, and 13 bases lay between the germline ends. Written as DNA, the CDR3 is TGTGCCAGCAGCGGGTTTAGCGAGAGCTCCTACAATGAGCAGTTCTTC. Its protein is CASSGFSESSYNEQFF.

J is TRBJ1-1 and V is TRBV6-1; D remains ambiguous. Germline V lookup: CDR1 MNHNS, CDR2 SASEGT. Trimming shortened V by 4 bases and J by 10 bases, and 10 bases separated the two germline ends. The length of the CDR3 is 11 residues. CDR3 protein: CASSAQVGAFF. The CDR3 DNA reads TGTGCCAGCAGTGCTCAGGTTGGAGCTTTCTTT.

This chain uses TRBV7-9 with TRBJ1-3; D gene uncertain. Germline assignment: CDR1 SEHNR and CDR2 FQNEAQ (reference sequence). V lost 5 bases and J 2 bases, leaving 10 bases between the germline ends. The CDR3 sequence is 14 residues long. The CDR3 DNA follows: TGTGCCAGCAGCCCCGGTTCGACTGGAAACACCATATATTTT. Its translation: CASSPGSTGNTIYF. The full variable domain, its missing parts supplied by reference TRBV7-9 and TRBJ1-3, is DTGVSQNPRHKITKRGQNVTFRCDPISEHNRLYWYRQTLGQGPEFLTYFQNEAQLEKSRLLSDRFSAERPKGSFSTLEIQRTEQGDSAMYLCASSPGSTGNTIYFGEGSWLTVV.

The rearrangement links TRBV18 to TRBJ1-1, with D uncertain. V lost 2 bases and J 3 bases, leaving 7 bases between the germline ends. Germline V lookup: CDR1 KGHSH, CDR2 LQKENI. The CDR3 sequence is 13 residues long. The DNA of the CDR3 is TGTGCCAGCTCACCAGACAAGGACACTGAAGCTTTCTTT. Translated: CASSPDKDTEAFF.

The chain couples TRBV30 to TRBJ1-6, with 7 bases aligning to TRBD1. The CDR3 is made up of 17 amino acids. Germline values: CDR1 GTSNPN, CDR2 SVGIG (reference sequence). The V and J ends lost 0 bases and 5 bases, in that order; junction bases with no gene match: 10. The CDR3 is CAWSVRAAGTDNSPLHF. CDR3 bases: TGTGCCTGGAGTGTCCGAGCCGCCGGGACAGATAATTCACCCCTCCACTTT.

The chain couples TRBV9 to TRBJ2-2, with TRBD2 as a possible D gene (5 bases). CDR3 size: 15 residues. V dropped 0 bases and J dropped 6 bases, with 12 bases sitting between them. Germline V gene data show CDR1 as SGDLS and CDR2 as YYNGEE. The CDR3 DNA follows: TGTGCCAGCAGCGTAGGGGAGATCCGCGCCGGGGAGCTGTTTTTT. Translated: CASSVGEIRAGELFF.

The CDR3 DNA reads TGTGCCAGCAGCTTGGGGGGGCCCCAATCTTGGCGGGCTGAAGCTTTCTTT. Translating gives CASSLGGPQSWRAEAFF. This chain connects TRBV5-5 to TRBJ1-1, with a tentative D call TRBD1 (6 bases). The CDR3 totals 17 residues. Trimming left V 0 bases short and J 6 bases short, with 21 bases between. The germline V gene encodes CDR1 SGHKS and CDR2 YYEKEE (reference sequence).

The CDR3 region has the DNA TGTGCCAGCAGCTTACGAAAACTAGAAAGCGGGGGGTCCTACAATGAGCAGTTCTTC. Its protein product is CASSLRKLESGGSYNEQFF. V and J are TRBV11-2 and TRBJ2-1, with 9 positions matching TRBD2. V lost 2 bases, J lost 1 base, and 12 bases stayed unmatched. The germline V gene encodes CDR1 SGHAT and CDR2 FQNNGV. The CDR3 runs 19 residues.

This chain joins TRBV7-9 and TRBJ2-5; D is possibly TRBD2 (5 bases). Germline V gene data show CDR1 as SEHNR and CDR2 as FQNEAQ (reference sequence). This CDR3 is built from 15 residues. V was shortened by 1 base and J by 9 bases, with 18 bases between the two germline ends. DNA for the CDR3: TGTGCCAGCAGCTTAGGCCGGGGTAGCCAGGAGCCCCAGTACTTC. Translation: CASSLGRGSQEPQYF.

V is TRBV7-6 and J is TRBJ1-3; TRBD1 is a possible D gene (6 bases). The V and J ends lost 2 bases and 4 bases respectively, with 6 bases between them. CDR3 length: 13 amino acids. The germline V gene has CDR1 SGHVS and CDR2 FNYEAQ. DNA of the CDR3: TGTGCCAGCAGCTTAAGGGGGGGAAACACCATATATTTT. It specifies CASSLRGGNTIYF.

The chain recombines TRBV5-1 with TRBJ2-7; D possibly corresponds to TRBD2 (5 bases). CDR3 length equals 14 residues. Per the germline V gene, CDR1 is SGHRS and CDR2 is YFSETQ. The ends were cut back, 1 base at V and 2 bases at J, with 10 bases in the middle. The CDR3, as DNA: TGCGCCAGCAGCTTGACGGACTCAACCTACGAGCAGTACTTC. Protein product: CASSLTDSTYEQYF.

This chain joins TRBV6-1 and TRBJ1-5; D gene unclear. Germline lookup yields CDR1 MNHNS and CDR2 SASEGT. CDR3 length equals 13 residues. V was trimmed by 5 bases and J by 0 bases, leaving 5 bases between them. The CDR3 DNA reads TGTGCCAGCAGTACTACTAGCAATCAGCCCCAGCATTTT. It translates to CASSTTSNQPQHF.

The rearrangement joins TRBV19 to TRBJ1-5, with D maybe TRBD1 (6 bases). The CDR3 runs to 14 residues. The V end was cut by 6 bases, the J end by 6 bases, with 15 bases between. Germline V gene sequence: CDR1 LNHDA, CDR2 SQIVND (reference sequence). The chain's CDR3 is CASSPHTGFQPQHF. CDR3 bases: TGTGCCAGTAGCCCCCACACAGGGTTTCAGCCCCAGCATTTT.

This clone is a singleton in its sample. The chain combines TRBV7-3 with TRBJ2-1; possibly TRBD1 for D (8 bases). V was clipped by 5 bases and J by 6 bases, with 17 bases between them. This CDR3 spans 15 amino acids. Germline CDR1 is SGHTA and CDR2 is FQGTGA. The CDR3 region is CASSQGAGAINEQFF. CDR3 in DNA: TGTGCCAGCAGCCAGGGGGCGGGGGCCATCAATGAGCAGTTCTTC.

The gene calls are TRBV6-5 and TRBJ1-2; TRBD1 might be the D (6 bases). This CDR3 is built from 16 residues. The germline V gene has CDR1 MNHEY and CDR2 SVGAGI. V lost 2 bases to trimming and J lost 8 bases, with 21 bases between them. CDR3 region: CASSYEGTLRKGGYTF. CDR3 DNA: TGTGCCAGCAGTTACGAGGGGACACTTCGAAAAGGGGGCTACACCTTC.

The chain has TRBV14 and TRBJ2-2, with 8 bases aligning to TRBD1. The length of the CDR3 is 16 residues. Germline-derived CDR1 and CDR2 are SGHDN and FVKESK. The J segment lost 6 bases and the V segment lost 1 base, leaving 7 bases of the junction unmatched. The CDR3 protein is CASSQVGRGPSGELFF. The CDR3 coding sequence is TGTGCCAGCAGCCAAGTCGGCAGGGGGCCTTCCGGGGAGCTGTTTTTT. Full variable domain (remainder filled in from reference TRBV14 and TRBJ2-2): EAGVTQFPSHSVIEKGQTVTLRCDPISGHDNLYWYRRVMGKEIKFLLHFVKESKQDESGMPNNRFLAERTGGTYSTLKVQPAELEDSGVYFCASSQVGRGPSGELFFGEGSRLTVL.

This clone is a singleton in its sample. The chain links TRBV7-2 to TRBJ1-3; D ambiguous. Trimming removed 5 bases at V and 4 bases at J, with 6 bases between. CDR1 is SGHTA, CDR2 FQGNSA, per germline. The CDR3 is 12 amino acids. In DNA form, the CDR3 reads TGTGCCAGCAGCCCCTCCGGAAACACCATATATTTT. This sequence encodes CASSPSGNTIYF.

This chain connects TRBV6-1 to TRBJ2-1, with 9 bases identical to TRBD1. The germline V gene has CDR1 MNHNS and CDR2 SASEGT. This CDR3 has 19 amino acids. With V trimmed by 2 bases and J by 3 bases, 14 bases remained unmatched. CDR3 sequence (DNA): TGTGCCAGCAGTGAAAATATGCGGCTAAACAGGGGGCTCTACAATGAGCAGTTCTTC. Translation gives CASSENMRLNRGLYNEQFF.

The CDR3 nucleotides read TGTGCCAGCAGTGGGCCCCTCACAGGGGAGCTGTTTTTT. This codes for CASSGPLTGELFF. The rearrangement links TRBV13 to TRBJ2-2; D uncertain. Trimming stripped 6 bases from V and 8 bases from J, with 13 bases between. CDR3 length equals 13 residues. CDR1 and CDR2 (germline): PRHDT, FYEKMQ (reference sequence).

Here the CDR3 reads CASSGIAGWSGDTQYF. Written as DNA, the CDR3 is TGCGCCAGCAGTGGGATAGCGGGGTGGTCCGGGGATACGCAGTATTTT. V usage is TRBV10-1 and J usage is TRBJ2-3; 8 bases fit TRBD2. Germline values: CDR1 WNHNN, CDR2 SYGVQD (reference sequence). The CDR3 totals 16 residues. Trimming at V came to 4 bases and at J to 6 bases, leaving 12 bases not matched to a gene.

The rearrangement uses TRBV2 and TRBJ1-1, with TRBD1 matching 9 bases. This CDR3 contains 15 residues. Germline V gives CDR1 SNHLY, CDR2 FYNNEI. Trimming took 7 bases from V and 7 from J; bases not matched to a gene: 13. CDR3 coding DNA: TGTGCCAGCAACAGGGGGCCGAGCCCGAGCGGTGAAGCTTTCTTT. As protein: CASNRGPSPSGEAFF.